One and the same sample provided the 30 T cell receptor beta chains below, sequenced in a study of shared clonotypes between healthy human individuals. Using immunoSEQ multiplex PCR, the repertoire was profiled, and TCRdb retains in-frame clones only, with some absent. The data show hundreds of thousands of clones, with around 72% seen just once and under 2% held by the top ten. The sample consisted of memory CD4+ T cells sorted from blood. Documented subset: CD45RA-negative fraction. These receptors all stem from a woman aged 30 to 39 in good health.

The chain couples TRBV19 to TRBJ1-2; D not certain. Trimming cost V 3 bases and J 2 bases, with 10 bases left between them. This CDR3 spans 14 amino acids. CDR1 and CDR2 from the germline V gene are LNHDA and SQIVND (reference sequence). DNA of the CDR3: TGTGCCAGTAGTATGGGTCGGCAGAACTATGGCTACACCTTC. Encoded protein: CASSMGRQNYGYTF.

This chain joins TRBV19 and TRBJ2-7; 13 bases align to TRBD2. The J segment lost 3 bases and the V segment lost 4 bases, leaving 3 bases of the junction unmatched. The CDR3 is made up of 15 amino acids. Per the germline V gene, CDR1 is LNHDA and CDR2 is SQIVND (reference sequence). CDR3 nucleotides: TGTGCCAGTAGTACCCGGACTAGCGGGAGCTACGAGCAGTACTTC. This encodes CASSTRTSGSYEQYF. The variable domain in full, with the rest retrieved from reference TRBV19 and TRBJ2-7, is DGGITQSPKYLFRKEGQNVTLSCEQNLNHDAMYWYRQDPGQGLRLIYYSQIVNDFQKGDIAEGYSVSREKKESFPLTVTSAQKNPTAFYLCASSTRTSGSYEQYFGPGTRLTVT.

This clone has a handful of counts. The chain joins TRBV19 to TRBJ2-1; 8 bases match TRBD1. This CDR3 has 13 amino acids. J gave up 11 bases and V 5 bases, and 8 bases lay outside the gene matches. Germline V gene sequence: CDR1 LNHDA, CDR2 SQIVND (reference sequence). In DNA form, the CDR3 reads TGTGCCAGTAGTTCCGGGACAGGCGGTAAGCAGTTCTTC. This translates into CASSSGTGGKQFF.

V is TRBV19 and J is TRBJ2-3; the match to TRBD2 covers 7 bases. The CDR3 totals 14 residues. V shed 6 bases, J shed 0 bases, and the junction held 3 bases outside the gene matches. Germline CDR1 is LNHDA and CDR2 is SQIVND (reference sequence). In DNA, the CDR3 is TGTGCCAGTAGGGGACTAACTAGCACAGATACGCAGTATTTT. Translating it yields CASRGLTSTDTQYF. Variable domain in full (rest from reference TRBV19 and TRBJ2-3): DGGITQSPKYLFRKEGQNVTLSCEQNLNHDAMYWYRQDPGQGLRLIYYSQIVNDFQKGDIAEGYSVSREKKESFPLTVTSAQKNPTAFYLCASRGLTSTDTQYFGPGTRLTVL.

This sequence joins TRBV20-1 and TRBJ2-3; D uncertain. Trimming left V 3 bases short and J 7 bases short, with 8 bases between. The CDR3 has 11 amino acids. Germline-derived CDR1 and CDR2 are DFQATT and SNEGSKA (reference sequence). CDR3 nucleotide sequence: TGCAGTGCTAGGGTCCCTAATACGCAGTATTTT. Translation: CSARVPNTQYF.

This clone has just a few counts. The gene calls are TRBV6-1 and TRBJ1-5, with D perhaps matching TRBD1 (6 bases). CDR1 and CDR2 (germline): MNHNS, SASEGT. The CDR3 covers 13 residues. Between the trimmed V and J ends, which lost 3 bases and 5 bases, there was a span of 8 bases. The CDR3 region has the DNA TGTGCCAGCAGTGAGGCAGGGGATCAGCCCCAGCATTTT. Protein: CASSEAGDQPQHF.

This clone was seen a single time. This chain uses TRBV12-5 with TRBJ1-1; D is undetermined. V was pared by 6 bases and J by 1 base, with 6 bases between. Germline loops: CDR1 LGHNT, CDR2 FRNRAP. The CDR3 totals 12 residues. The CDR3 bases are TGTGCTAGTGGCATATCGAACACTGAAGCTTTCTTT. Protein sequence: CASGISNTEAFF.

Remarks on this clone: One end of the junction is discordant with germline, which a read error may explain. The chain is built from TRBV7-2 and TRBJ2-7; 8 bases fit TRBD2. The CDR3 extends over 14 amino acids. CDR1 and CDR2 from the germline V gene are SGHTA and FQGNSA. The CDR3 protein is CASRLAGSSYEQYF. CDR3 nucleotides: TGTGCCAGCAGATTAGCGGGGAGCTCCTACGAGCAGTACTTC.

This sequence joins TRBV7-6 and TRBJ2-7; D remains ambiguous. V gave up 1 base and J gave up 6 bases, with 13 bases separating them. The CDR3 contains 14 residues. CDR1 SGHVS and CDR2 FNYEAQ come from the germline V gene. The CDR3 is CASSLGPTSGEQYF. CDR3 DNA sequence: TGTGCCAGCAGCTTAGGACCCACCAGTGGCGAGCAGTACTTC.

The chain joins TRBV27 to TRBJ1-4, with D unresolved. This CDR3 has 14 amino acids. Trimming removed 5 bases from V and 10 bases from J, with 17 bases in between. Per the germline V gene, CDR1 is MNHEY and CDR2 is SMNVEV (reference sequence). The CDR3 coding sequence is TGTGCCAGCAGTCCAGTCGGGTCACGGGGAAAACTGTTTTTT. It is translated as CASSPVGSRGKLFF.

V is TRBV30 and J is TRBJ1-5; unclear D gene. Germline V CDR1 and CDR2: GTSNPN, SVGIG (reference sequence). V was trimmed by 1 base and J by 4 bases, leaving 11 bases between them. This CDR3 is 14 amino acids long. This chain's CDR3 is CAWSAEHTNQPQHF. The DNA of the CDR3 is TGTGCCTGGAGTGCGGAACATACTAATCAGCCCCAGCATTTT.

The chain uses TRBV25-1 and TRBJ2-7; the D gene is possibly TRBD2 (6 bases). CDR1 and CDR2 (germline): MGHDK, SYGVNS. CDR3 length: 15 residues. Trimming pared 4 bases from V and 4 bases from J, leaving 17 bases between. The CDR3 here is CASSAPIGEAYEQYF. In nucleotides, the CDR3 is TGTGCCAGCAGTGCCCCCATAGGGGAGGCATACGAGCAGTACTTC.

V and J are TRBV7-2 and TRBJ2-2; TRBD2 might be the D (7 bases). V was clipped by 5 bases and J by 5 bases, with 21 bases between them. Germline V gene data show CDR1 as SGHTA and CDR2 as FQGNSA. The CDR3 sequence is 17 residues long. This CDR3 is CASSVRGGPDWTGELFF. For the CDR3, the DNA is TGTGCCAGCAGCGTTAGGGGGGGCCCCGATTGGACCGGGGAGCTGTTTTTT.

The chain uses TRBV9 and TRBJ2-2, with D perhaps TRBD1 (5 bases). Per germline, CDR1 SGDLS and CDR2 YYNGEE. CDR3 length: 12 amino acids. V lost 6 bases and J 5 bases, leaving 8 bases between the germline ends. This chain's CDR3 is CASTQETGELFF. The DNA for the CDR3 is TGTGCCAGCACACAGGAGACCGGGGAGCTGTTTTTT.

This clone is a singleton in its sample. CDR3 nucleotides: TGTGCCAGCAGCTTAGCGAAAAGGGGGACAGTCAAGCCCCAGCATTTT. Translation gives CASSLAKRGTVKPQHF. This chain joins TRBV11-2 and TRBJ1-5; 7 bases agree with TRBD1. Looked up from germline, CDR1 is SGHAT and CDR2 is FQNNGV. The CDR3 runs 16 residues. Germline trimming cut 1 base from V and 8 bases from J; bases unmatched to any gene: 11.

The chain has TRBV28 and TRBJ1-1; D remains unclear. V lost 5 bases, J lost 1 base, and 23 bases lay in between. The CDR3 runs 18 residues. CDR1 is MDHEN and CDR2 is SYDVKM in the germline V gene. Written as DNA, the CDR3 is TGTGCCAGCAGTCTTTTCCGAATCGGTCAGGTGGGGAACACTGAAGCTTTCTTT. Translation: CASSLFRIGQVGNTEAFF.

This clone occurred a few times. Other DNA sequences of this sample code for an identical CDR3. This chain uses TRBV15 with TRBJ2-7; TRBD2 matches 8 bases. Germline V gene lookup returns CDR1 LNHNV and CDR2 YYDKDF (reference sequence). The CDR3 runs to 16 residues. The trim removed 0 bases at V and 3 bases at J, leaving 7 bases unmatched. The CDR3 DNA reads as TGTGCCACCAGCAGAGATTTAGCGGGGACCTTCTACGAGCAGTACTTC. This gives the protein CATSRDLAGTFYEQYF.

The chain joins TRBV25-1 to TRBJ2-1, with no clear D. V lost 2 bases and J lost 1, with 3 bases in between. This CDR3 region has 13 residues. Germline-derived CDR1 and CDR2 are MGHDK and SYGVNS. In nucleotides, the CDR3 is TGTGCCAGCAGTGAACAATCCTACAATGAGCAGTTCTTC. The encoded protein is CASSEQSYNEQFF.

The genes are TRBV6-6 and TRBJ2-5; 8 bases are shared with TRBD2. Unmatched junction bases numbered 8, after V lost 8 bases and J lost 3 bases. The CDR3 length is 14 residues. In germline, CDR1 is MNHNY, CDR2 SVGAGI (reference sequence). CDR3: CASANRGGEETQYF. The CDR3 DNA follows: TGTGCCAGCGCAAACCGGGGGGGCGAAGAGACCCAGTACTTC.

The chain has TRBV28 and TRBJ2-3, with D possibly TRBD2 on 6 matching bases. V was trimmed by 3 bases and J by 6 bases, leaving 16 bases between them. Germline lookup yields CDR1 MDHEN and CDR2 SYDVKM. The CDR3 has 15 residues. The CDR3 protein is CASSFWRDGGDTQYF. Here the CDR3 DNA reads TGTGCCAGCAGTTTTTGGCGGGACGGCGGGGATACGCAGTATTTT. Drawing the rest from reference TRBV28 and TRBJ2-3, the complete variable domain is DVKVTQSSRYLVKRTGEKVFLECVQDMDHENMFWYRQDPGLGLRLIYFSYDVKMKEKGDIPEGYSVSREKKERFSLILESASTNQTSMYLCASSFWRDGGDTQYFGPGTRLTVL.

DNA of the CDR3: TGTGCCAGCAGTGTCTCAGCGATAGACGGCTACACCTTC. This encodes CASSVSAIDGYTF. This chain links TRBV6-1 with TRBJ1-2, with D unresolved. The V end lost 4 bases, the J end lost 8 bases, and 14 bases lay between the germline ends. CDR1 is MNHNS, CDR2 SASEGT, per germline. This CDR3 comprises 13 residues.

This clone was detected a few times. The CDR3 region has the DNA TGCGCCAGCAGTAGGACTCCTCCTGGAAACACCATATATTTT. As protein: CASSRTPPGNTIYF. V and J are TRBV10-1 and TRBJ1-3; D is unclear. CDR1 is WNHNN and CDR2 is SYGVQD in the germline V gene (reference sequence). Between the trimmed V and J ends, which lost 5 bases and 2 bases, there was a span of 10 bases. The CDR3 consists of 14 residues.

The chain recombines TRBV6-1 with TRBJ1-3; 8 nucleotides match TRBD1. The J segment lost 2 bases and the V segment lost 2 bases, leaving 2 bases of the junction unmatched. Germline V CDR1 and CDR2: MNHNS, SASEGT. This CDR3 has 15 amino acids. CDR3 coding DNA: TGTGCCAGCAGTGAACAGGGGGCCACTGGAAACACCATATATTTT. As protein: CASSEQGATGNTIYF.

This clone was counted between two and nine times. The chain has TRBV11-2 and TRBJ1-5; D is possibly TRBD1 (5 bases). This CDR3 region has 16 residues. CDR1 SGHAT and CDR2 FQNNGV come from the germline V gene. The ends were cut back, 8 bases at V and 0 bases at J, with 17 bases in the middle. The CDR3 loop is CASCRDGRYSNQPQHF. The DNA for the CDR3 is TGTGCCAGCTGCCGGGACGGACGCTATAGCAATCAGCCCCAGCATTTT.

The V call is TRBV27, the J call TRBJ2-7; D remains unclear. The germline V gene has CDR1 MNHEY and CDR2 SMNVEV (reference sequence). The length of the CDR3 is 14 residues. V lost 3 bases, J lost 2 bases, and 11 bases lay in between. The DNA of the CDR3 is TGTGCCAGCAGTTTCGGTAGGGTCCCCTACGAGCAGTACTTC. Protein sequence: CASSFGRVPYEQYF.

This clone was observed a few times. This specimen includes other DNA sequences encoding the same CDR3. The chain links TRBV9 to TRBJ2-3; no clear D gene. V lost 0 bases and J 1 base, leaving 3 bases between the germline ends. CDR1 and CDR2 from the germline V gene are SGDLS and YYNGEE. The CDR3 spans 13 residues. The CDR3 region is CASSVGGTDTQYF. The CDR3 region has the DNA TGTGCCAGCAGCGTAGGTGGCACAGATACGCAGTATTTT.

In its sample, this clone was seen a few times. This chain uses TRBV11-2 with TRBJ2-7; a weak D match, TRBD2 (5 bases). Trimming stripped 5 bases from V and 2 bases from J, with 19 bases between. Germline-derived CDR1 and CDR2 are SGHAT and FQNNGV. CDR3 length: 16 amino acids. The CDR3 coding sequence is TGTGCCAGCAGCCTAGGGTACGGGAAGCACGCCTACGAGCAGTACTTC. Translated: CASSLGYGKHAYEQYF.

This chain joins TRBV5-1 and TRBJ1-1; TRBD1 agrees at 8 bases. This CDR3 comprises 15 residues. V lost 4 bases, J lost 1 base, and 6 bases stayed unmatched. Germline loops: CDR1 SGHRS, CDR2 YFSETQ. The CDR3 sequence: CASSGTGAKNTEAFF. The CDR3 nucleotides read TGCGCCAGCAGCGGGACAGGCGCGAAGAACACTGAAGCTTTCTTT.

The chain joins TRBV28 to TRBJ1-2; weak D call: TRBD1 (6 bases). CDR1 is MDHEN, CDR2 SYDVKM, per germline. There are 14 residues in the CDR3. V lost 8 bases, J lost 2 bases, and 15 bases lay in between. The DNA of the CDR3 is TGTGCCAGCTCTTGGGGGGCGCTAAACTATGGCTACACCTTC. Residues: CASSWGALNYGYTF.

V and J are TRBV5-1 and TRBJ2-3, with 7 nucleotides matching TRBD1. Per the germline V gene, CDR1 is SGHRS and CDR2 is YFSETQ. Trimming removed 4 bases from V and 2 bases from J; junction bases left unmatched: 7. The length of the CDR3 is 15 residues. The CDR3 DNA reads TGCGCCAGCAGCCCCTCGGGACAGACCACAGATACGCAGTATTTT. Translation: CASSPSGQTTDTQYF.